This section outlines one TCR beta chain sequence together with its context. The entry originates in a study of blood T cell repertoires in COVID-19. At the level of the study: There were acute and convalescent COVID-19 samples, and they came from the United States, Italy and Spain. PBMCs, B-cell-depleted T cells, or T cells were the source of the cDNA or gDNA that made up the material.

Seattle enrolled patients during active infection and tracked them longitudinally. Original analysis: Amplified reference gene primers provided the basis for estimating nucleated cell counts. Generated by immunoSEQ multiplex PCR, the TCRdb table keeps only in-frame clones and is missing some. That table gives V, J and clone size, and the DNA gave D and trimming. Of about 440,000 clones in the sample, about 87% were seen once. The V segment lost 7 bases and the J segment 7 bases; nucleotides outside the gene matches: 10. CDR3 length: 13 amino acids. The clonotype comes from a woman between 45 and 60 years old with COVID-19, enrolled during active disease. This chain joins TRBV12-3 or TRBV12-4 and TRBJ2-7, with TRBD1 identical over 7 bases. Sequenced sample: peripheral blood. The CDR3 DNA follows: TGTGCCAGCAATACTGGGACAGCCGGGGAGCAGTACTTC. Its translation is CASNTGTAGEQYF.